This is a list of T cell receptor beta chains from one sample in a study of response to subunit inactivated influenza vaccine. TCRdb processed the RT-PCR reads anew with MiXCR; each CDR3 protein has one entry. The sample has about 480,000 distinct CDR3 sequences, approximately 10% seen once. Specimen: PBMCs from blood, collected roughly 46 days after vaccination. These receptors all stem from a man aged 45-65 years who received an inactivated influenza vaccine. Both conserved end residues are part of each CDR3. A D gene is named only where the DNA matches it firmly. Clone size is given for some rows only: seen once, a few or many times, or a class if the clone is expanded.

v_call	clone_size	d_call	j_call	cdr3_aa	cdr3_nt
TRBV11-2	few	.	TRBJ2-1	CASSLVPSFHEQFF	TGTGCCAGCAGCTTAGTGCCCTCCTTCCATGAGCAGTTCTTC
TRBV3-1	.	.	TRBJ2-4	CASSLVSGPQYIQYF	TGTGCCAGCAGCCTCGTTAGCGGTCCTCAATACATTCAGTACTTC
TRBV10-3	many	.	TRBJ2-3	CAIKGSSSTDTQYF	TGTGCCATCAAAGGGTCTAGTTCCACAGATACGCAGTATTTT
TRBV6-2/TRBV6-3	.	.	TRBJ1-1	CASSYTPGAEAFF	TGTGCCAGCAGTTACACCCCAGGCGCTGAAGCTTTCTTT
TRBV6-5	.	.	TRBJ2-5	CASSYSPGETDQETQYF	TGTGCCAGCAGTTACTCCCCGGGGGAGACCGACCAAGAGACCCAGTACTTC
TRBV6-2/TRBV6-3	few	.	TRBJ2-7	CASSYSIHYEQYF	TGTGCCAGCAGTTACTCGATTCACTACGAGCAGTACTTC
TRBV29-1	many	TRBD1	TRBJ2-7	CSVGTGGTVDEQYF	TGCAGCGTGGGAACAGGGGGCACGGTCGACGAGCAGTACTTC
TRBV9	.	.	TRBJ2-3	CASSADLTDTQYF	TGTGCCAGCAGCGCGGACCTCACAGATACGCAGTATTTT
TRBV5-6	few	TRBD1	TRBJ2-2	CASSSPGQGFTGELFF	TGTGCCAGCAGCTCCCCGGGACAGGGCTTCACCGGGGAGCTGTTTTTT
TRBV14	few	.	TRBJ2-3	CASSRITDPDTQYF	TGTGCCAGCAGCCGAATAACAGATCCAGATACGCAGTATTTT
TRBV9	few	.	TRBJ2-5	CASSVDQGGETQYF	TGTGCCAGCAGCGTAGACCAGGGCGGGGAGACCCAGTACTTC
TRBV6-2/TRBV6-3	.	.	TRBJ1-4	CASSPGEKLFF	TGTGCCAGCAGTCCCGGTGAAAAACTGTTTTTT
TRBV7-9	few	.	TRBJ2-3	CASSDPINTDTQYF	TGTGCCAGCAGTGACCCCATAAACACAGATACGCAGTATTTT
TRBV5-1	many	.	TRBJ2-5	CASSLGAAETQYF	TGCGCCAGCAGCTTGGGGGCCGCAGAGACCCAGTACTTC
TRBV6-5	few	.	TRBJ2-6	CASSYSRWAGVNVLTF	TGTGCCAGCAGTTACTCTAGGTGGGCAGGAGTTAACGTCCTGACTTTC
TRBV12-3/TRBV12-4	.	TRBD2	TRBJ2-3	CASSPSGGVTDTQYF	TGTGCCAGCAGTCCTAGCGGGGGGGTCACAGATACGCAGTATTTT
TRBV5-6	many	.	TRBJ1-1	CASSVLNPGRPNTEAFF	TGTGCCAGCAGCGTACTCAATCCGGGACGGCCGAACACTGAAGCTTTCTTT
TRBV6-1	.	.	TRBJ1-1	CASRLTEAFF	TGTGCCAGCAGATTGACTGAAGCTTTCTTT
TRBV12-5	few	TRBD1	TRBJ2-5	CASGSTRQGFLETQYF	TGTGCTAGTGGTTCAACTCGACAGGGCTTCCTAGAGACCCAGTACTTC
TRBV5-1	few	TRBD1	TRBJ2-7	CASSRDRGGFSSYEQYF	TGCGCCAGCAGCCGTGACAGGGGCGGTTTTTCCTCCTACGAGCAGTACTTC
TRBV29-1	few	TRBD2	TRBJ2-3	CSANPGEGTDTQYF	TGCAGCGCAAACCCTGGGGAGGGTACAGATACGCAGTATTTT
TRBV11-2	many	.	TRBJ1-2	CASSLEPGARGYTF	TGTGCCAGCAGCTTAGAGCCGGGGGCGCGGGGCTACACCTTC
TRBV7-2	few	.	TRBJ1-2	CASSPPAPLNYGYTF	TGTGCCAGCAGCCCCCCTGCCCCGCTTAACTATGGCTACACCTTC
TRBV20-1	.	TRBD2	TRBJ2-1	CSASSGISYNEQFF	TGCAGTGCTTCAAGCGGGATCAGCTACAATGAGCAGTTCTTC
TRBV6-2/TRBV6-3	many	.	TRBJ1-5	CASRTSGGDQPQHF	TGTGCCAGCAGGACGTCGGGGGGCGATCAGCCCCAGCATTTT
TRBV20-1	many	TRBD1	TRBJ2-7	CSAAGQGAQYEQYF	TGCAGTGCTGCCGGACAGGGGGCGCAGTACGAGCAGTACTTC
TRBV29-1	few	TRBD2	TRBJ2-7	CSVETTTRLAGGEQYF	TGCAGCGTTGAAACCACAACCCGACTAGCGGGAGGGGAGCAGTACTTC
TRBV9	.	TRBD1	TRBJ2-7	CASSTRTGGGEQYF	TGTGCCAGCAGCACCCGGACAGGGGGAGGCGAGCAGTACTTC
TRBV28	many	.	TRBJ2-7	CASSLSSEQYF	TGTGCCAGCAGTTTATCGAGCGAGCAGTACTTC
TRBV7-9	.	.	TRBJ2-1	CASSLVGGRVNEQFF	TGTGCCAGCAGCTTAGTTGGAGGGCGTGTGAATGAGCAGTTCTTC
TRBV3-1	few	.	TRBJ2-2	CASSQEVLAGIGELFF	TGTGCCAGCAGCCAAGAGGTATTGGCAGGGATCGGGGAGCTGTTTTTT
TRBV3-1	few	.	TRBJ2-5	CASSQSWVNRETQYF	TGTGCCAGCAGCCAATCTTGGGTTAATCGGGAGACCCAGTACTTC
TRBV7-2	few	.	TRBJ1-6	CASSLGGAGRLRSPLHF	TGTGCCAGCAGCTTAGGGGGAGCAGGGAGGTTGAGATCACCCCTCCACTTT
TRBV5-5	.	TRBD1	TRBJ2-1	CASSSAGGNEQFF	TGTGCCAGCAGCAGCGCAGGGGGAAATGAGCAGTTCTTC
TRBV20-1	few	.	TRBJ2-2	CSALGLPANTGELFF	TGCAGTGCTCTAGGACTCCCCGCTAACACCGGGGAGCTGTTTTTT
TRBV12-5	few	TRBD1	TRBJ1-1	CASGKDRDTTEAFF	TGTGCTAGTGGAAAGGACAGGGACACCACTGAAGCTTTCTTT
TRBV4-3	few	.	TRBJ1-6	CASSQRRPGPLHF	TGCGCCAGCAGCCAGCGTCGGCCAGGTCCCCTCCACTTT